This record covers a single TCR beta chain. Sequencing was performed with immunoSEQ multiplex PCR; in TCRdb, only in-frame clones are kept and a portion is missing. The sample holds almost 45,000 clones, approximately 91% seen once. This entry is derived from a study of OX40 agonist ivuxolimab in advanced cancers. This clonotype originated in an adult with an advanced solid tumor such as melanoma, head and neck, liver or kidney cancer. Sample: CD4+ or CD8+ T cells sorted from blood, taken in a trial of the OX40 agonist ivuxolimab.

The CDR3 nucleotides read TGTGCCAGCAGCACGCACAGGGTAAAGCAGTTCTTC. It encodes CASSTHRVKQFF. The V and J genes are TRBV7-9 and TRBJ2-1, with a tentative D call TRBD1 (6 bases). This CDR3 contains 12 residues. Germline lookup yields CDR1 SEHNR and CDR2 FQNEAQ (reference sequence). Trimming stripped 5 bases from V and 11 bases from J, with 13 bases between.